This T cell receptor beta chain stems from a study of T cell clonotyping in hematopoietic cell transplantation. Study-wide results and caveats: Pathologically expanded recipient clonotypes increased progressively from day 30 to day 180 as diversity fell.

Measured with immunoSEQ multiplex PCR; TCRdb has only the in-frame clones, and not every one. The table records about 6,800 clones, nearly 99% of them present only once. The length of the CDR3 is 15 residues. Per germline, CDR1 SGHVS and CDR2 FQNEAQ. V dropped 3 bases and J dropped 4; count of bases not matched to a gene: 4. Of note for this clone: Its antigen is not known.

This chain links TRBV7-8 with TRBJ2-1; 9 bases fit TRBD2. The specimen was PBMCs, collected 30 days after allogeneic stem cell transplant. The TCR sequence derives from a male patient between 60 and 69 years old who had an allogeneic stem cell transplant from a related donor, so the T cells may come from the graft donor. Some clones in this sample may be carry-over from other donors' samples. The CDR3: CASSFSGGSYNEQFF. CDR3 nucleotides: TGTGCCAGCAGCTTCAGCGGGGGGAGTTACAATGAGCAGTTCTTC.